This entry lists 14 T cell receptor beta chains sequenced from one sample in a study of regulatory T cells in long-lasting Graves disease. Sequencing libraries for TCR beta were prepared with iRepertoire HTBI primers and Arm-PCR of CDR3 regions. TCRdb redid the calling of the multiplex PCR reads with MiXCR, one entry per CDR3 protein. The sample lists nearly 350,000 distinct CDR3 sequences, roughly a fifth seen once, with 25% to 35% in the top ten. Described time point: persistent/refractory GD, antithyroid drugs over 5 years with positive TRAb. RNA extracted from PBMCs served as the sequencing template. The material was peripheral blood mononuclear cells (PBMCs), obtained when the disease was refractory, from a patient treated with antithyroid drugs. The source of these receptors is a female donor with Graves disease.

This clonotype was recorded at least ten times. CDR3 coding DNA: TGTGCCAGCAGTTTTTTTTTGTGGCCCCAGCATTTT. It specifies CASSFFLWPQHF. V and J are TRBV12-3 or TRBV12-4 and TRBJ1-5, with no clear D. Deletions cut 3 bases from V and 9 bases from J, with 9 bases between. The CDR3 has 12 residues.

This clonotype was seen many times. The chain links TRBV24-1 to TRBJ2-2, with 9 bases lining up with TRBD1. Germline V lookup: CDR1 KGHDR, CDR2 SFDVKD. CDR3 length: 19 amino acids. V dropped 2 bases and J dropped 5; count of bases not matched to a gene: 14. The CDR3 is CATSDSKVRPTGGTGELFF. In DNA, the CDR3 is TGTGCCACCAGTGATTCAAAGGTCAGACCGACAGGGGGTACCGGGGAGCTGTTTTTT.

This clonotype was picked up many times. This sequence joins TRBV20-1 and TRBJ1-5, with a weak D call TRBD1 (6 bases). Between the trimmed V and J ends, which lost 1 base and 4 bases, there was a span of 17 bases. Germline CDR1 is DFQATT and CDR2 is SNEGSKA (reference sequence). This CDR3 contains 16 residues. The DNA for the CDR3 is TGCAGTGCTAGAGTACCGGGACACCAGATGAATCAGCCCCAGCATTTT. It is translated as CSARVPGHQMNQPQHF.

This clonotype has at least ten counts. The chain employs TRBV12-3 or TRBV12-4 and TRBJ1-6, with D possibly being TRBD1 (5 bases). The CDR3 loop spans 15 amino acids. Trimming left V 6 bases short and J 7 bases short, with 16 bases between. This chain's CDR3 is CASRTGGRGNSPLHF. The CDR3 bases are TGTGCCAGCAGGACTGGGGGTAGGGGAAATTCACCCCTCCACTTT.

The V call is TRBV7-2, the J call TRBJ2-5; the D is unclear. V lost 4 bases to trimming and J lost 4 bases, with 7 bases between them. This CDR3 spans 12 amino acids. Germline CDR1 SGHTA, CDR2 FQGNSA. CDR3 coding DNA: TGTGCCAGCAGCTCCAACCTAGAGACCCAGTACTTC. Amino acid sequence: CASSSNLETQYF.

The rearrangement uses TRBV6-4 and TRBJ2-7; D is possibly TRBD2 (6 bases). The ends were cut back, 10 bases at V and 4 bases at J, with 20 bases in the middle. CDR3 length equals 14 residues. Germline V gene sequence: CDR1 MRHNA, CDR2 SNTAGT. CDR3 DNA sequence: TGTGCCACCCAGAAAGTCCCGGGGGAATACGAGCAGTACTTC. It is translated as CATQKVPGEYEQYF.

Ten or more counts support this clonotype. V is TRBV28 and J is TRBJ2-7, with D hard to call. V lost 4 bases, J lost 0 bases, and 7 bases lay in between. The CDR3 has 13 amino acids. The germline V gene has CDR1 MDHEN and CDR2 SYDVKM. CDR3 bases: TGTGCCAGCAGTTCGACAAACTCCTACGAGCAGTACTTC. It codes for CASSSTNSYEQYF.

The gene calls are TRBV20-1 and TRBJ1-3; D is possibly TRBD1 (5 bases). CDR1 is DFQATT, CDR2 SNEGSKA, per germline (reference sequence). V was shortened by 6 bases and J by 3 bases, with 18 bases between the two germline ends. The CDR3 runs to 15 residues. The chain's CDR3 is CSAPSPRDGGNTIYF. The CDR3 DNA sequence: TGCAGTGCCCCCTCCCCTCGGGACGGTGGAAACACCATATATTTT.

This sequence joins TRBV6-1 and TRBJ2-2, with TRBD2 matching over 14 bases. The CDR3 covers 17 residues. The junction had 8 bases not matched to a gene; V was cut back by 6 bases and J by 5 bases. Germline CDR1 MNHNS, CDR2 SASEGT. The CDR3 DNA is TGTGCCAGCAGACAGACTAGCGGGGGGGCCAGAACCGGGGAGCTGTTTTTT. This translates into CASRQTSGGARTGELFF.

This clonotype was detected many times. The chain joins TRBV7-9 to TRBJ2-7, with 9 bases lining up with TRBD1. CDR3 size: 15 residues. V shed 7 bases, J shed 2 bases, and the junction held 9 bases outside the gene matches. Germline CDR1 SEHNR, CDR2 FQNEAQ (reference sequence). The CDR3 is CASTILGTGPYEQYF. The CDR3 bases are TGTGCCAGCACCATCCTCGGGACAGGGCCCTACGAGCAGTACTTC.

The chain joins TRBV18 to TRBJ1-1; no definite D call. The V and J ends lost 2 bases and 2 bases respectively, with 9 bases between them. Germline CDR1 is KGHSH and CDR2 is LQKENI. This CDR3 has 14 residues. CDR3 region: CASSPGLQNTEAFF. In DNA form, the CDR3 reads TGTGCCAGCTCACCAGGGTTACAAAACACTGAAGCTTTCTTT.

The CDR3 DNA follows: TGTGCCAGCAGCTTAGTAGGGGGTGGGACAGGGGGATACGAGCAGTACTTC. This translates into CASSLVGGGTGGYEQYF. The V call is TRBV7-8, the J call TRBJ2-7; TRBD1 matches at 11 bases. The germline gives CDR1 SGHVS, CDR2 FQNEAQ. The CDR3 contains 17 residues. The J segment lost 4 bases and the V segment lost 1 base, leaving 9 bases of the junction unmatched.

CDR3 sequence: CATSEKAGGSNEQFF. CDR3 DNA: TGTGCCACCAGTGAGAAAGCGGGGGGGTCAAATGAGCAGTTCTTC. This chain connects TRBV24-1 to TRBJ2-1; TRBD2 matches 10 bases. V trimming: 4 bases; J trimming: 7 bases; junction bases outside the gene matches: 6. Germline CDR1 and CDR2: KGHDR and SFDVKD. The CDR3 loop spans 15 amino acids.

Turning to this clonotype: The CDR3 carries no conserved terminal phenylalanine or tryptophan, so it likely arises from a read error. This chain uses TRBV5-6 with TRBJ2-7, with D possibly TRBD1 on 6 matching bases. The ends were cut back, 3 bases at V and 4 bases at J, with 8 bases in the middle. Germline V gene sequence: CDR1 SGHDT, CDR2 YYEEEE. This CDR3 comprises 12 residues. The DNA for the CDR3 is TGTGCCAGCAGCTGGCAGGGGTACGAGCAGTACCTC. Translating it yields CASSWQGYEQYL.